This entry lists 17 T cell receptor beta chains sequenced from one sample in a study of CD8+ T cells in alopecia areata. Extracted from the samples, RNA was reverse transcribed into cDNA to serve as the sequencing template. Some clones are missing from TCRdb's copy, which holds only in-frame ones; the method was immunoSEQ multiplex PCR. Of 110,000 or so clones listed, approximately 63% are singletons. Sequenced input: CD8+ T cells sorted from blood. These receptors were taken from a human donor in good health.

This clone turned up a few times. The chain joins TRBV9 to TRBJ1-6; D gene uncertain. Germline V gives CDR1 SGDLS, CDR2 YYNGEE. V was trimmed by 1 base and J by 10 bases, leaving 9 bases between them. CDR3 length equals 13 residues. Here the CDR3 DNA reads TGTGCCAGCAGCGTACAAAGCGGATCACCCCTCCACTTT. Its translation: CASSVQSGSPLHF.

The chain has TRBV23-1 and TRBJ2-3, with 12 bases lining up with TRBD1. TRBV23-1 is placed among ORFs of uncertain function. The CDR3 is 14 residues long. J lost 7 bases, V lost 6 bases, and 5 bases had no gene match. The CDR3 DNA sequence: TGCGCCAGCAGGCCGGGACAGGGGGCGTATACGCAGTATTTT. It is translated as CASRPGQGAYTQYF.

V is TRBV27 and J is TRBJ1-6; D is uncertain. Trimming took 4 bases from V and 1 from J, leaving 17 bases between them. Germline V CDR1 and CDR2: MNHEY, SMNVEV (reference sequence). The CDR3 is 18 residues long. This chain's CDR3 is CASSCPRAPDSYNSPLHF. CDR3 DNA sequence: TGTGCCAGCAGTTGCCCGCGGGCTCCGGATTCCTATAATTCACCCCTCCACTTT.

V is TRBV4-1 and J is TRBJ2-2; 10 positions agree with TRBD1. Germline loops: CDR1 MGHRA, CDR2 YSYEKL. V dropped 5 bases and J dropped 7; count of bases not matched to a gene: 13. The length of the CDR3 is 17 residues. CDR3 DNA: TGCGCCAGCAGCTTTTCCGGGACAGGGGTGGCAGGCGGGGAGCTGTTTTTT. This sequence encodes CASSFSGTGVAGGELFF.

The chain joins TRBV30 to TRBJ2-1; D remains unclear. The germline gives CDR1 GTSNPN, CDR2 SVGIG (reference sequence). Between the trimmed V and J ends, which lost 1 base and 7 bases, there was a span of 8 bases. The CDR3 has 12 amino acids. CDR3 nucleotides: TGTGCCTGGAGTGCGCAGGAGAATGAGCAGTTCTTC. This codes for CAWSAQENEQFF.

This chain connects TRBV7-9 to TRBJ2-3; tentatively, D is TRBD2 (6 bases). The CDR3 totals 14 residues. Germline values: CDR1 SEHNR, CDR2 FQNEAQ (reference sequence). Between the trimmed V and J ends, which lost 5 bases and 3 bases, there was a span of 12 bases. In DNA, the CDR3 is TGTGCCAGCAGCCACCCGACTAGAACAGATACGCAGTATTTT. Its translation is CASSHPTRTDTQYF.

A note on this clone: The junction differs from germline at one of its ends, possibly a read error. This chain uses TRBV7-9 with TRBJ2-3; D is tentatively TRBD1 or TRBD2 (5 bases each). Germline CDR1 reads SEHNR; CDR2 reads FQNEAQ (reference sequence). The CDR3 totals 15 residues. CDR3 sequence (DNA): TGTGCCAGCAGCTTAGTAGAGGGACCCACAGATATGCAGTATTTT. Protein: CASSLVEGPTDMQYF.

Ten or more counts support this clone. V is TRBV7-9 and J is TRBJ1-1; TRBD1 agrees at 7 bases. The junction had 4 bases not matched to a gene; V was cut back by 5 bases and J by 1 base. The CDR3 is 14 residues long. Per the germline V gene, CDR1 is SEHNR and CDR2 is FQNEAQ (reference sequence). The CDR3 is CASSMGQSNTEAFF. The CDR3 bases are TGTGCCAGCAGCATGGGACAGTCGAACACTGAAGCTTTCTTT.

Regarding this clone: With a far larger clone one base away, a read error is the likely cause. The chain links TRBV5-4 to TRBJ2-7, with D maybe TRBD2 (7 bases). CDR1 SGHNT and CDR2 YYREEE come from the germline V gene (reference sequence). The CDR3 sequence is 15 residues long. The CDR3, as DNA: TGCGCCAGCAGCCAAAATAGAGGGGGGGCACACGAGCAGTACTTC. Residues: CASSQNRGGAHEQYF.

This chain links TRBV13 with TRBJ2-7; D uncertain. The CDR3 has 15 amino acids. Trimming removed 4 bases at V and 2 bases at J, with 15 bases between. In germline, CDR1 is PRHDT, CDR2 FYEKMQ (reference sequence). The CDR3 is CASSSTHLATYEQYF. In DNA form, the CDR3 reads TGTGCCAGCAGCTCGACGCACTTGGCCACCTACGAGCAGTACTTC.

The chain uses TRBV28 and TRBJ2-7; D remains ambiguous. The CDR3 spans 11 residues. With 7 bases removed from V and 3 bases from J, the gap between germline ends came to 7 bases. Germline CDR1 MDHEN, CDR2 SYDVKM. The CDR3 sequence: CASMMGYEQYF. The CDR3 DNA reads as TGTGCCAGCATGATGGGCTACGAGCAGTACTTC.

The V call is TRBV6-5, the J call TRBJ1-2; TRBD1 is a possible D gene (5 bases). This CDR3 has 15 residues. Germline CDR1 is MNHEY and CDR2 is SVGAGI. V gave up 10 bases and J gave up 2 bases, with 20 bases separating them. The CDR3 coding sequence is TGTGCCACCGCCGACCGGGAGGGACTCAACTATGGCTACACCTTC. This translates into CATADREGLNYGYTF.

This chain links TRBV4-3 with TRBJ2-5, with 14 bases fitting TRBD2. Germline CDR1 and CDR2: LGHNA and YSLEER. This CDR3 contains 16 residues. With V trimmed by 3 bases and J by 4 bases, 4 bases remained unmatched. The CDR3 nucleotides are TGCGCCAGCAGCCAGAAGACTAGCGGGGGGGCAGAGACCCAGTACTTC. Translating gives CASSQKTSGGAETQYF.

The chain joins TRBV13 to TRBJ1-6; maybe TRBD1 (5 bases). The CDR3 is 15 amino acids. Germline V gives CDR1 PRHDT, CDR2 FYEKMQ (reference sequence). The V end lost 2 bases, the J end lost 0 bases, and 5 bases lay between the germline ends. Here the CDR3 reads CASSLRGSYNSPLHF. CDR3 sequence (DNA): TGTGCCAGCAGCTTAAGGGGCTCCTATAATTCACCCCTCCACTTT.

This clone was recorded a few times. The rearrangement uses TRBV5-6 and TRBJ1-1; maybe TRBD1 (5 bases). Germline V CDR1 and CDR2: SGHDT, YYEEEE. V gave up 4 bases and J gave up 3 bases, with 13 bases separating them. The CDR3 is 14 residues long. CDR3 amino acids: CASSEGPPYTEAFF. For the CDR3, the DNA is TGTGCCAGCAGCGAGGGACCCCCCTACACTGAAGCTTTCTTT.

This clone showed up many times. V usage is TRBV6-1 and J usage is TRBJ2-7, with 12 bases identical to TRBD2. V lost 4 bases and J lost 1; bases outside the gene matches: 2. The germline CDR1 and CDR2 sequences are MNHNS and SASEGT. The CDR3 runs to 15 residues. CDR3 sequence reads: CASSGGLAGSYEQYF. Written as DNA, the CDR3 is TGTGCCAGCAGTGGTGGACTAGCGGGATCCTACGAGCAGTACTTC.

V gene TRBV2 combines with J gene TRBJ2-6, with TRBD1 identical over 12 bases. Germline assignment: CDR1 SNHLY and CDR2 FYNNEI. The CDR3 is 16 amino acids. The V and J ends lost 10 bases and 4 bases, in that order; junction bases with no gene match: 8. CDR3 loop: CAIRDRGPSGANVLTF. CDR3 sequence (DNA): TGTGCCATTCGGGACAGGGGGCCGTCGGGGGCCAACGTCCTGACTTTC.